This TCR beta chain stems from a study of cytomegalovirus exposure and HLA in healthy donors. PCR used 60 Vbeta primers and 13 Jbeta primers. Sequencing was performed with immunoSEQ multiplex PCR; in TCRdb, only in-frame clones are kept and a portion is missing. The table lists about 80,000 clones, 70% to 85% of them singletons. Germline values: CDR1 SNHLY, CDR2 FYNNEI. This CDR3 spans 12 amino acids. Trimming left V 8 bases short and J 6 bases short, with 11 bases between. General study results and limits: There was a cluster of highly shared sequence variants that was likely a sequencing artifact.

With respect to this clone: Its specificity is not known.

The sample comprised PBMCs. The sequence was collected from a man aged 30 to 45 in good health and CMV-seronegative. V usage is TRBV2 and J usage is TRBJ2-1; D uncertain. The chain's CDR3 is CASVARANEQFF. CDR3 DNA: TGTGCCAGCGTAGCTCGTGCCAATGAGCAGTTCTTC. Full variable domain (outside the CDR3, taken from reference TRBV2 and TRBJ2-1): EPEVTQTPSHQVTQMGQEVILRCVPISNHLYFYWYRQILGQKVEFLVSFYNNEISEKSEIFDDQFSVERPDGSNFTLKIRSTKLEDSAMYFCASVARANEQFFGPGTRLTVL.